The 7 T cell receptor beta chains presented below share a single source sample, sequenced in a study of T cell responses to AZD1222 COVID-19 vaccine. The data were produced by immunoSEQ multiplex PCR, yet TCRdb's version contains in-frame clones alone and is incomplete. The table has over 130,000 clones, roughly 91% seen once. Sequencing was performed on peripheral blood, taken on day 0 of AZD1222 vaccination. These TCRs come from an adult in good health.

CDR3: CASSYRGASNQPQHF. The CDR3 region has the DNA TGTGCCAGCAGTTACCGGGGGGCGAGCAATCAGCCCCAGCATTTT. The genes are TRBV6-6 and TRBJ1-5; D might be TRBD1 (6 bases). V was clipped by 2 bases and J by 1 base, with 9 bases between them. The germline V gene has CDR1 MNHNY and CDR2 SVGAGI (reference sequence). This CDR3 is 15 amino acids long.

V is TRBV7-9 and J is TRBJ2-5; TRBD2 matches at 7 bases. This CDR3 has 13 residues. The ends lost 6 bases at V and 5 bases at J; junction bases unmatched: 6. The germline CDR1 and CDR2 sequences are SEHNR and FQNEAQ (reference sequence). In DNA form, the CDR3 reads TGTGCCAGCAGGCGGGGGAGTGATGAGACCCAGTACTTC. Translating it yields CASRRGSDETQYF.

V and J are TRBV2 and TRBJ1-5; D remains ambiguous. This CDR3 has 15 amino acids. Germline V gene data show CDR1 as SNHLY and CDR2 as FYNNEI. Trimming removed 1 base at V and 5 bases at J, with 12 bases between. The CDR3: CASSEDKVAHQPQHF. CDR3 DNA sequence: TGTGCCAGCAGTGAAGATAAAGTTGCCCATCAGCCCCAGCATTTT.

The rearrangement uses TRBV3-1 (or the pseudogene TRBV3-2) and TRBJ2-1; 7 positions match TRBD2. Germline CDR1 is LGHDT and CDR2 is YNNKEL (reference sequence). Germline trimming cut 4 bases from V and 0 bases from J; bases unmatched to any gene: 9. The CDR3 is 17 amino acids. In DNA, the CDR3 is TGTGCCAGCAGCCTGCCCTATCGGGAGGTCTCCTACAATGAGCAGTTCTTC. Translated: CASSLPYREVSYNEQFF.

V usage is TRBV29-1 and J usage is TRBJ1-1; no definite D call. Trimming cost V 3 bases and J 10 bases, with 15 bases left between them. The CDR3 loop spans 12 amino acids. The germline V gene has CDR1 SQVTM and CDR2 ANQGSEA. The CDR3 loop is CSVDKEQMGAFF. The CDR3 region has the DNA TGCAGCGTTGATAAAGAACAGATGGGAGCTTTCTTT.

This chain links TRBV6-5 with TRBJ1-1, with D unclear. Trimming stripped 5 bases from V and 1 base from J, with 8 bases between. CDR1 and CDR2 (germline): MNHEY, SVGAGI. The CDR3 has 13 residues. The CDR3 is CASSPSGNTEAFF. The CDR3 nucleotides read TGTGCCAGCAGTCCCTCGGGGAACACTGAAGCTTTCTTT.

The V and J genes are TRBV7-9 and TRBJ2-1; D is perhaps TRBD2 (7 bases). Per germline, CDR1 SEHNR and CDR2 FQNEAQ (reference sequence). The length of the CDR3 is 16 residues. V gave up 4 bases and J gave up 2 bases, with 15 bases separating them. The CDR3 is CASSYGGAPPYNEQFF. In nucleotides, the CDR3 is TGTGCCAGCAGCTATGGGGGGGCCCCCCCCTACAATGAGCAGTTCTTC.